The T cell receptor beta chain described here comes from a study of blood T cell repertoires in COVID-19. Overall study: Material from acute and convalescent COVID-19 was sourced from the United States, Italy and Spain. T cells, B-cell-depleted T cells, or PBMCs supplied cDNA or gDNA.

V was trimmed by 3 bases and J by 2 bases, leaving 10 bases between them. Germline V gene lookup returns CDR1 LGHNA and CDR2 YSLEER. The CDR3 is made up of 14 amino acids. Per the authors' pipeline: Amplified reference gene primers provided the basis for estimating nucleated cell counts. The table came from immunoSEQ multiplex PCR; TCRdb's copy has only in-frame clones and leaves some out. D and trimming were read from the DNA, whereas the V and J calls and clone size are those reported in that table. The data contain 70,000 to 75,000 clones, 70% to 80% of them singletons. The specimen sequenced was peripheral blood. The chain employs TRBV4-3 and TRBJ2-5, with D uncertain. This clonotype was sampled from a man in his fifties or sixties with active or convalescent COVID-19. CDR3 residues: CASSQSTFQETQYF. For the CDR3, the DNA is TGCGCCAGCAGCCAGTCGACTTTTCAAGAGACCCAGTACTTC.